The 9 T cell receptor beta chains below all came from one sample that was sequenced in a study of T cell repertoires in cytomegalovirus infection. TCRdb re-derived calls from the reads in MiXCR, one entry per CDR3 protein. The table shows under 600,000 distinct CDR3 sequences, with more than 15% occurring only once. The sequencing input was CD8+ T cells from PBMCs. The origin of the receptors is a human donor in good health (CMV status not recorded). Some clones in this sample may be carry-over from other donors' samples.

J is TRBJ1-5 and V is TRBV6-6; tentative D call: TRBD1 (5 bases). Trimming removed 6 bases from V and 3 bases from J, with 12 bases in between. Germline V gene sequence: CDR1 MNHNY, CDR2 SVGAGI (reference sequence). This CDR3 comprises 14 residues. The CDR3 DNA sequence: TGTGCCAGCAGGGCACAGGATTTCAATCAGCCCCAGCATTTT. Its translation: CASRAQDFNQPQHF.

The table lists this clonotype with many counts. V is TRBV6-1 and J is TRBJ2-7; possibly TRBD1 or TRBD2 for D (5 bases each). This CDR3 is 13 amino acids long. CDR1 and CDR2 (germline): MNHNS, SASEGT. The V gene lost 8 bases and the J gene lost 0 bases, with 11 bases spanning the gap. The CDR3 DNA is TGTGCCAGCGGCCGGGACCACTCCTACGAGCAGTACTTC. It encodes CASGRDHSYEQYF.

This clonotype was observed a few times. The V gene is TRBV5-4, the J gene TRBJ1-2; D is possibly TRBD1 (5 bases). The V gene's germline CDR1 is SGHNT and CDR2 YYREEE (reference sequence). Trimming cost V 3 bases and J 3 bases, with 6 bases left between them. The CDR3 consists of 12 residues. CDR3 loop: CASSSGYYGYTF. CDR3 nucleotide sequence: TGTGCCAGCAGCTCAGGGTACTATGGCTACACCTTC.

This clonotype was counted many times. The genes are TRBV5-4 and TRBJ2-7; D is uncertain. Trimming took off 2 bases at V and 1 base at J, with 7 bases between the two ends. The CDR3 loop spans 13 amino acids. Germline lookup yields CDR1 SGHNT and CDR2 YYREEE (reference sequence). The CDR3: CASSLAPSYEQYF. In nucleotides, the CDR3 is TGTGCCAGCAGCTTAGCTCCTTCCTACGAGCAGTACTTC.

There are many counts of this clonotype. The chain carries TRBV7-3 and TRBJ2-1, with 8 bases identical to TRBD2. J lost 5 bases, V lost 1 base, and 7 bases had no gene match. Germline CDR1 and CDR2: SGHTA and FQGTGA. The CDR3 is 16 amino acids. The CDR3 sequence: CASSLIWTSRDNEQFF. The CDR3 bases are TGTGCCAGCAGCTTAATATGGACTAGCAGAGACAATGAGCAGTTCTTC. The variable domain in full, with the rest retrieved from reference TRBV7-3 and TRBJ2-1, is GAGVSQTPSNKVTEKGKYVELRCDPISGHTALYWYRQSLGQGPEFLIYFQGTGAADDSGLPNDRFFAVRPEGSVSTLKIQRTERGDSAVYLCASSLIWTSRDNEQFFGPGTRLTVL.

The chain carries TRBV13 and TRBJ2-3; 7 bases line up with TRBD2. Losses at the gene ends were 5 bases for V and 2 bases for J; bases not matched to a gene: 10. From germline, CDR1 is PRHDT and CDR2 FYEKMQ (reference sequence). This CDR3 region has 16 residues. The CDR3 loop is CASSQGTAGYTDTQYF. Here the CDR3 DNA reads TGTGCCAGCAGCCAAGGTACAGCGGGATACACAGATACGCAGTATTTT.

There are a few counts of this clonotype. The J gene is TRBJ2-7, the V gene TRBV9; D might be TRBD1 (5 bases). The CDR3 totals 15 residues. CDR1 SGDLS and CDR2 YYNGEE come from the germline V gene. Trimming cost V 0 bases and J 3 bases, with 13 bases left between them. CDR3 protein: CASSVDEGAVYEQYF. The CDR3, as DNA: TGTGCCAGCAGCGTAGATGAAGGGGCCGTCTACGAGCAGTACTTC.

The CDR3 DNA sequence: TGTGCCAGCAGTGAAGCGGTGACGAGCGGGAGGGCTGGCACAGATACGCAGTATTTT. Protein sequence: CASSEAVTSGRAGTDTQYF. The rearrangement uses TRBV6-1 and TRBJ2-3, with 10 positions matching TRBD2. J was trimmed by 1 base and V by 0 bases; bases with no gene match: 10. The CDR3 is made up of 19 amino acids. CDR1 and CDR2 (germline): MNHNS, SASEGT.

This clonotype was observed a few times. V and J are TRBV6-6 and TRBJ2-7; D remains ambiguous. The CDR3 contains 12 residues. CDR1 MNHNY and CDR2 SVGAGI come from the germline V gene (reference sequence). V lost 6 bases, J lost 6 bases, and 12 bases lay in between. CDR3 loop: CASSPPAGEQYF. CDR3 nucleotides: TGTGCCAGCAGCCCCCCGGCCGGCGAGCAGTACTTC.